The sequence of this T cell receptor beta chain was determined in a study of identical twins. Study results and limitations: Findings depended on cross-sectional statistics rather than tracking the same donors. Memory repertoires lacked the insertion deficit that abundant cord blood beta clonotypes showed. Models underpredicted monozygotic twin sharing of out-of-frame TCR alpha.

Trimming shortened V by 1 base and J by 0 bases, and 22 bases separated the two germline ends. Per the germline V gene, CDR1 is LGHDT and CDR2 is YNNKEL (reference sequence). This CDR3 region has 20 residues. This clonotype came up many times. The target antigen is unknown. Each CDR3 protein gets one entry after TCRdb re-called the 5' RACE reads with MiXCR. The sample contains 420,000 or so distinct CDR3 sequences, 18% of which appear only once. What was sequenced was naive T cells sorted from blood. This clonotype originated in a man over 45 in good health. The chain recombines TRBV3-1 with TRBJ1-5; no clear D. The CDR3 loop is CASSQGVPNKALNSNQPQHF. DNA for the CDR3: TGTGCCAGCAGCCAAGGGGTGCCCAACAAGGCACTAAATAGCAATCAGCCCCAGCATTTT.